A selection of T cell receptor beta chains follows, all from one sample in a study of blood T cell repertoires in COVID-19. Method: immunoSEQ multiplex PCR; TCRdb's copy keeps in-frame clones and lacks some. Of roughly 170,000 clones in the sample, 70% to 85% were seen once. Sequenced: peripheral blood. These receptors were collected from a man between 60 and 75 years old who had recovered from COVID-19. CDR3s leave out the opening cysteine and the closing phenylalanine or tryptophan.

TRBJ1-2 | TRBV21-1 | ASSKDRVSGYT
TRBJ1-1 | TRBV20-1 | SASEGRGGVGAF
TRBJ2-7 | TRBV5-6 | ASSLRAYEQY
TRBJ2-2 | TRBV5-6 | ASSSQRERGRTGELF
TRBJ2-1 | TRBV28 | ASSLEAEQF
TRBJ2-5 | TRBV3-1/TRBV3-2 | ASSQPGTAETQY
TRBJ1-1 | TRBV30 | AWCQVFNTEAF
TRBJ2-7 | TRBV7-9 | ASSGRSSGEYYEQY
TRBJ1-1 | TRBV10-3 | AISEGGGLEAF
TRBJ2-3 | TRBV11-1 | ASSLRTGGSTDTQY
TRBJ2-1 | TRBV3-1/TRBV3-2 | ASSQVPSGGLNEQF
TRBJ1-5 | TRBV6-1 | ASSDLGDSQPQH
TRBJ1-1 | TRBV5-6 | ASSLDHRYNTEAF
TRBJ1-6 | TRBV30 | AWRSSYNSPLH
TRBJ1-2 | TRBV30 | AWSVHRDYGYT
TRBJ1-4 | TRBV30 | AWSLWTGVDEKLF
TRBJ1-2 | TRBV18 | ASSPAGGLSYGYT
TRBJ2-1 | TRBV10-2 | ASSESGGAINEQF
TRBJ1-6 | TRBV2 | ASNKGNSPLH
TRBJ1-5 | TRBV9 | ASSKWGGAGQPQH
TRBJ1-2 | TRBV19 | ASSMGQNYGYT
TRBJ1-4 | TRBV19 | ASNQQGQSEKLF
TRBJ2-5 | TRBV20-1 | SASSQGGQETQY
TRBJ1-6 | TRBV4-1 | ASSQFSGEGLGSPLH
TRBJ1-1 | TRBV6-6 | ASSLGQGNTEAF
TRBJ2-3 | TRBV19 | ASSMLAGGRDTQY
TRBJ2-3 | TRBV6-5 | ASSPRGVSDTQY
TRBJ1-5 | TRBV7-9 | ASSLAGQGYNQPQH
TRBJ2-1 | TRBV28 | ASSFNQQGIMVQF
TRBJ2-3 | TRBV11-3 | ASSPGTSGRTDTQY
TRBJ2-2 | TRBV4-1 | ASSRDRGRNTGELF
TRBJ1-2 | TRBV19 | ASSKGQGTPNYT
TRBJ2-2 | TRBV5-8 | ASLWQLDTGELF
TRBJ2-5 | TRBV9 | ASSDDRGETQY
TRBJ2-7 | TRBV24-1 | ATSDLPQAAYEQY
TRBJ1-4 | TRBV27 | ASSRQFATNEKLF
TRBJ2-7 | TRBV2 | ASSGGVEQY
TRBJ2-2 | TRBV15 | ATSREAGSGELF
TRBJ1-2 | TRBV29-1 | SVGGDSNYGYT
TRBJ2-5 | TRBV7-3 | ASSLTRGLETQY
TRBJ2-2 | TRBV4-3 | ASSQDTVAGLASGELF